This T cell receptor (beta chain) derives from a study of blood T cell repertoires in COVID-19. For the study at large: From the United States, Italy and Spain came samples of acute and convalescent COVID-19. Nucleic acid was either cDNA or gDNA, and it came from T cells, B-cell-depleted T cells, or PBMCs.

V was shortened by 0 bases and J by 2 bases, with 10 bases between the two germline ends. Germline V gives CDR1 SGDLS, CDR2 YYNGEE. The CDR3 is 15 residues long. Authors' processing steps: Cell counts per sample came from amplifying reference gene primers. Only in-frame clones appear in the TCRdb table, and some are missing; sequencing was by immunoSEQ multiplex PCR. From that table come the V and J calls and clone size; the DNA was used to work out D and trimming. The repertoire holds approximately 90,000 clones, with approximately 84% as singletons. This TCR was sampled from an older man with active or convalescent COVID-19. This chain joins TRBV9 and TRBJ2-3; maybe TRBD2 (6 bases). The material sequenced was peripheral blood. The CDR3: CASSVDAGHTDTQYF. The CDR3 bases are TGTGCCAGCAGCGTAGATGCGGGGCACACAGATACGCAGTATTTT.